A single sample is the source of the 19 T cell receptor beta chains below, sequenced in a study of shared clonotypes between healthy human individuals (TCRdb year 2020). Libraries were prepared through the immunoSEQ multiplex PCR assay. Not all clones reach the TCRdb copy of this immuneACCESS table, which keeps in-frame sequences only. Checked studies attribute under half of the gap to unresolved V genes and leave the rest unexplained. The sample table shows more than 900,000 clones, and about 80% are seen once. Roughly 0.65% of the sample belongs to the ten largest clones. Sequenced material: memory CD4+ T cells from PBMCs. The cell subset or site label, read with the paper, signifies: CD45RA-negative fraction. These receptors were taken from a man aged 18 to 30 in good health. Some clones in this sample may be carry-over from other donors' samples.

This chain uses TRBV5-1 with TRBJ2-1, with TRBD2 identical over 7 bases. V shed 0 bases, J shed 4 bases, and the junction held 10 bases outside the gene matches. Germline V gene lookup returns CDR1 SGHRS and CDR2 YFSETQ. The CDR3 extends over 17 amino acids. The CDR3 DNA sequence: TGCGCCAGCAGCTTGGAGATGCGGTCTAGCGGATACAATGAGCAGTTCTTC. This translates into CASSLEMRSSGYNEQFF.

V is TRBV25-1 and J is TRBJ2-3, with TRBD2 matching over 8 bases. From germline, CDR1 is MGHDK and CDR2 SYGVNS. V lost 7 bases to trimming and J lost 5 bases; unmatched junction nucleotides: 8. This CDR3 comprises 14 residues. This CDR3 reads CASTFSGVLDTQYF. The CDR3 DNA reads TGTGCCAGCACCTTTAGCGGGGTTTTAGATACGCAGTATTTT. The full variable domain, completed using reference TRBV25-1 and TRBJ2-3, is EADIYQTPRYLVIGTGKKITLECSQTMGHDKMYWYQQDPGMELHLIHYSYGVNSTEKGDLSSESTVSRIRTEHFPLTLESARPSHTSQYLCASTFSGVLDTQYFGPGTRLTVL.

This chain uses TRBV5-6 with TRBJ2-5, with D possibly TRBD2 on 5 matching bases. The CDR3 has 13 amino acids. V was clipped by 3 bases and J by 2 bases, with 8 bases between them. Germline V gene sequence: CDR1 SGHDT, CDR2 YYEEEE. CDR3 sequence (DNA): TGTGCCAGCAGCTCCGAGGGACAAGAGACCCAGTACTTC. This sequence encodes CASSSEGQETQYF.

V usage is TRBV30 and J usage is TRBJ2-3; 7 bases are a match to TRBD1. Germline trimming cut 2 bases from V and 4 bases from J; bases unmatched to any gene: 9. CDR1 GTSNPN and CDR2 SVGIG come from the germline V gene (reference sequence). The CDR3 runs 15 residues. The CDR3 sequence: CAWSRRQGVSDTQYF. In DNA form, the CDR3 reads TGTGCCTGGAGTCGACGACAGGGTGTATCAGATACGCAGTATTTT.

The chain joins TRBV6-5 to TRBJ2-7; TRBD2 might be the D (6 bases). Trimming shortened V by 8 bases and J by 5 bases, and 13 bases separated the two germline ends. Germline V gene data show CDR1 as MNHEY and CDR2 as SVGAGI. The CDR3 is 12 residues long. Here the CDR3 DNA reads TGTGCCAGCCGCCGGGGCGGGAACGAGCAGTACTTC. Its translation is CASRRGGNEQYF.

This clone came up once. The chain couples TRBV5-1 to TRBJ2-7; D might be TRBD2 (6 bases). CDR3 length equals 15 residues. The V gene lost 0 bases and the J gene lost 4 bases, with 14 bases spanning the gap. Germline loops: CDR1 SGHRS, CDR2 YFSETQ. CDR3 amino acids: CASSLAGRGAYEQYF. The CDR3, as DNA: TGCGCCAGCAGCTTGGCTGGCCGCGGGGCGTACGAGCAGTACTTC.

The chain recombines TRBV4-2 with TRBJ2-2; perhaps TRBD1 as D (5 bases). V lost 5 bases to trimming and J lost 1 base, with 11 bases between them. From germline, CDR1 is LGHNA and CDR2 YNFKEQ. The CDR3 consists of 15 residues. CDR3 loop: CASSASGQNTGELFF. CDR3 coding DNA: TGTGCCAGCAGCGCATCAGGACAGAACACCGGGGAGCTGTTTTTT.

The genes are TRBV6-1 and TRBJ1-3; D not resolved. The V gene lost 3 bases and the J gene lost 7 bases, with 19 bases spanning the gap. CDR1 is MNHNS and CDR2 is SASEGT in the germline V gene. The CDR3 spans 16 residues. The CDR3 coding sequence is TGTGCCAGCAGTGACCGTCGGTCCCCTATCGGGAACACCATATATTTT. This encodes CASSDRRSPIGNTIYF.

Comment on this clone: The same CDR3 also results from other DNA sequences found in this sample. V is TRBV6-5 and J is TRBJ2-7, with 7 bases aligning to TRBD2. The germline V gene has CDR1 MNHEY and CDR2 SVGAGI. The V segment lost 0 bases and the J segment 2 bases; nucleotides outside the gene matches: 7. CDR3 length: 16 amino acids. In DNA, the CDR3 is TGTGCCAGCAGTTACTCGGGCGGCGGGAGCCCCTACGAGCAGTACTTC. It encodes CASSYSGGGSPYEQYF.

The chain carries TRBV2 and TRBJ2-2; D may be TRBD2 (5 bases). Germline V CDR1 and CDR2: SNHLY, FYNNEI. The CDR3 is 15 amino acids. V gave up 6 bases and J gave up 1 base, with 12 bases separating them. In nucleotides, the CDR3 is TGTGCCAGCAGGGGAGTAGTCCAGAACACCGGGGAGCTGTTTTTT. It is translated as CASRGVVQNTGELFF.

A word on this clone: Other DNA sequences in this sample translate to the same CDR3. The chain recombines TRBV5-1 with TRBJ2-7; D remains ambiguous. From germline, CDR1 is SGHRS and CDR2 YFSETQ. The CDR3 runs to 12 residues. Trimming left V 2 bases short and J 2 bases short, with 5 bases between. In nucleotides, the CDR3 is TGCGCCAGCAGCTTCGGGCCCTACGAGCAGTACTTC. Its translation: CASSFGPYEQYF. Drawing the rest from reference TRBV5-1 and TRBJ2-7, the complete variable domain is KAGVTQTPRYLIKTRGQQVTLSCSPISGHRSVSWYQQTPGQGLQFLFEYFSETQRNKGNFPGRFSGRQFSNSRSEMNVSTLELGDSALYLCASSFGPYEQYFGPGTRLTVT.

Note on this clone: Other DNA sequences in this specimen translate into the identical CDR3. The chain couples TRBV2 to TRBJ2-2; D remains ambiguous. The germline gives CDR1 SNHLY, CDR2 FYNNEI. V was cut by 4 bases and J by 2 bases, with 8 bases left in between. This CDR3 region has 14 residues. DNA of the CDR3: TGTGCCAGCAGTGGAAGGCAAAACACCGGGGAGCTGTTTTTT. Translated, it gives CASSGRQNTGELFF. Looking up the rest from reference TRBV2 and TRBJ2-2 gives the full variable domain: EPEVTQTPSHQVTQMGQEVILRCVPISNHLYFYWYRQILGQKVEFLVSFYNNEISEKSEIFDDQFSVERPDGSNFTLKIRSTKLEDSAMYFCASSGRQNTGELFFGEGSRLTVL.

As concerns this clone: A much larger clone differs from this one at a single base, so this may be a read error. This chain connects TRBV6-5 to TRBJ2-6; 8 bases map to TRBD1. J gave up 2 bases and V 8 bases, and 5 bases lay outside the gene matches. The CDR3 sequence is 15 residues long. Germline V gene data show CDR1 as MNHEY and CDR2 as SVGAGI. The CDR3 loop is CASGPQGAGANVLTF. CDR3 DNA sequence: TGTGCCAGCGGGCCACAGGGGGCTGGGGCCAACGTCCTGACTTTC.

This rearrangement joins TRBV19 to TRBJ2-2; 9 bases are shared with TRBD2. The CDR3 has 15 amino acids. Germline V gene lookup returns CDR1 LNHDA and CDR2 SQIVND (reference sequence). Unmatched junction bases numbered 7, after V lost 7 bases and J lost 4 bases. The CDR3 DNA reads as TGTGCCAGTAAGCTGGCGGGAGGGCTCACCGGGGAGCTGTTTTTT. Its protein product is CASKLAGGLTGELFF.

Comment on this clone: A read error may explain this, as a much larger clone is one base away. The rearrangement uses TRBV4-3 and TRBJ2-4; weak D call: TRBD1 (6 bases). The CDR3 extends over 15 amino acids. V lost 4 bases and J 2 bases, leaving 12 bases between the germline ends. Germline lookup yields CDR1 LGHNA and CDR2 YSLEER. CDR3: CASSLRGGTKNIQYF. Here the CDR3 DNA reads TGCGCCAGCAGCCTAAGAGGGGGAACCAAAAACATTCAGTACTTC.

This clone was recorded once. This sequence joins TRBV4-3 and TRBJ2-7; TRBD2 aligns across 9 bases. V shed 2 bases and J 1 base; nucleotides not matched to a gene: 6. The CDR3 length is 16 residues. The germline V gene encodes CDR1 LGHNA and CDR2 YSLEER. CDR3 coding DNA: TGCGCCAGCAGCCAAACCCTAGCGGGAAGATCCTACGAGCAGTACTTC. It encodes CASSQTLAGRSYEQYF.

The J gene is TRBJ2-5, the V gene TRBV28, with a tentative D call TRBD2 (6 bases). This CDR3 is built from 14 residues. The V gene's germline CDR1 is MDHEN and CDR2 SYDVKM. The ends were cut back, 3 bases at V and 5 bases at J, with 13 bases in the middle. The CDR3, as DNA: TGTGCCAGCAGTTTGGGGGGATACCCCGAGACCCAGTACTTC. It encodes CASSLGGYPETQYF.

This sequence joins TRBV28 and TRBJ1-6; D possibly corresponds to TRBD1 (5 bases). This CDR3 contains 16 residues. CDR1 and CDR2 from the germline V gene are MDHEN and SYDVKM. V was shortened by 2 bases and J by 3 bases, with 11 bases between the two germline ends. This CDR3 reads CASSLMDTHYNSPLHF. Written as DNA, the CDR3 is TGTGCCAGCAGTTTAATGGACACTCACTATAATTCACCCCTCCACTTT.

The CDR3 DNA sequence: TGTGCCAGCACCACAGGGCGACTCTACGAGCAGTACTTC. Translation: CASTTGRLYEQYF. This chain uses TRBV6-4 with TRBJ2-7; D might be TRBD1 (6 bases). CDR1 is MRHNA and CDR2 is SNTAGT in the germline V gene. The CDR3 is 13 residues long. Trimming stripped 7 bases from V and 3 bases from J, with 13 bases between.